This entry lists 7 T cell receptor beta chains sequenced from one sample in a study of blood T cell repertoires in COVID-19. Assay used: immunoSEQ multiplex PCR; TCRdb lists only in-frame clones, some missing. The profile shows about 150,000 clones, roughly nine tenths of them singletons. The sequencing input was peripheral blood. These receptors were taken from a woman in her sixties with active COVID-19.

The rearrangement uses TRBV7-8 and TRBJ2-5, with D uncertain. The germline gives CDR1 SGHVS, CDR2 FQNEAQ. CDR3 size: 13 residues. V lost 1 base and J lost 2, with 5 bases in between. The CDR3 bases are TGTGCCAGCAGCTTAGTCGAGCAAGAGACCCAGTACTTC. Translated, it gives CASSLVEQETQYF.

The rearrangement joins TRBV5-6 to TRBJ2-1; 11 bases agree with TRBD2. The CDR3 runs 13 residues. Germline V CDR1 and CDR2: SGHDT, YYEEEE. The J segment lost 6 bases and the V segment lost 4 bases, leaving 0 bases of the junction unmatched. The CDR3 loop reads CASSLAGGNEQFF. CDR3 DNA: TGTGCCAGCAGCCTAGCGGGAGGCAATGAGCAGTTCTTC.

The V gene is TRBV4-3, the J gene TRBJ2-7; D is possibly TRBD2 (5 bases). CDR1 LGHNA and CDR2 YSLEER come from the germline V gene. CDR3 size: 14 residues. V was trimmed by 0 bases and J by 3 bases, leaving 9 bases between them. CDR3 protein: CASSQDNGNYEQYF. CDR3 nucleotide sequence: TGCGCCAGCAGCCAAGATAACGGGAACTACGAGCAGTACTTC.

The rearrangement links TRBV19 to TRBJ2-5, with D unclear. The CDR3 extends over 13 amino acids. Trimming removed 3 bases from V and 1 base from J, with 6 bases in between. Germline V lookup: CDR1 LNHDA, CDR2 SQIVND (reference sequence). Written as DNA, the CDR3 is TGTGCCAGTAGTATGAACAGCCAAGAGACCCAGTACTTC. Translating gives CASSMNSQETQYF.

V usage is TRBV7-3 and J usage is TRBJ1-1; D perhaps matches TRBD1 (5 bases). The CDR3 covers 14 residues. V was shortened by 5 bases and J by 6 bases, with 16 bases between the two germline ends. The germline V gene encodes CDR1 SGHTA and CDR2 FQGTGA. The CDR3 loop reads CASSGTGHVSEAFF. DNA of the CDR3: TGTGCCAGCAGCGGTACAGGACATGTGTCTGAAGCTTTCTTT. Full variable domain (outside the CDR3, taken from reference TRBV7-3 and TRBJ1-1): GAGVSQTPSNKVTEKGKYVELRCDPISGHTALYWYRQSLGQGPEFLIYFQGTGAADDSGLPNDRFFAVRPEGSVSTLKIQRTERGDSAVYLCASSGTGHVSEAFFGQGTRLTVV.

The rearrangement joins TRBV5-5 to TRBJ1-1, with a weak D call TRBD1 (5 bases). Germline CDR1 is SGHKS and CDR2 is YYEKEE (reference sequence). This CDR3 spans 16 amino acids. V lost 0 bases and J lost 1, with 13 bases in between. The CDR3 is CASSLAYSGANTEAFF. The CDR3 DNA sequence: TGTGCCAGCAGCTTGGCTTACAGTGGGGCGAACACTGAAGCTTTCTTT.

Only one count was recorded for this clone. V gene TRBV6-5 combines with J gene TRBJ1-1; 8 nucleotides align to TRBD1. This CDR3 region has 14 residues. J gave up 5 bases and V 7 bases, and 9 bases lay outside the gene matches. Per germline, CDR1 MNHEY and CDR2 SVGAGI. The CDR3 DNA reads TGTGCCAGCACCAGACAGGGGACGGGGACTGAAGCTTTCTTT. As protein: CASTRQGTGTEAFF.